This paragraph reports one T cell receptor beta chain. Antigen unknown. Germline lookup yields CDR1 SEHNR and CDR2 FQNEAQ (reference sequence). The CDR3 consists of 14 residues. V lost 4 bases and J lost 5, with 14 bases in between. This specimen belongs to a study of CD8 T cells in ankylosing spondylitis. Study-wide results and limits: A TCR beta motif of roughly 8 highly homologous variants appeared characteristic of ankylosing spondylitis blood. A CD8+ phenotype characterized the disease-linked clones, which were relatively rare in peripheral blood.

With molecular barcodes, quantitative 5'-RACE was used to make the TCR beta libraries. In TCRdb, the 5' RACE reads were re-called with MiXCR into one record per CDR3 protein. The data show 750,000 to 850,000 distinct CDR3 sequences, approximately 12% seen once. The sequencing sample was made of blood, either unsorted or a sorted T cell fraction (not recorded which). This TCR was sampled from a male donor with ankylosing spondylitis. J is TRBJ1-2 and V is TRBV7-9, with no clear D. The CDR3 DNA is TGTGCCAGCAGCTGGGGAGGGATTCGGTATGGCTACACCTTC. The encoded protein is CASSWGGIRYGYTF.